This TCR beta chain was captured by sequencing in a study of cytomegalovirus exposure and HLA in healthy donors. This CDR3 spans 13 amino acids. The V end was cut by 1 base, the J end by 6 bases, with 7 bases between. CDR1 and CDR2 (germline): MNHNS, SASEGT. Primers: 60 Vbeta forward and 13 Jbeta reverse. Clones were read by immunoSEQ multiplex PCR, and TCRdb kept only the in-frame ones, dropping some. The sample has just over 150,000 clones, 65% to 90% seen once. What was sequenced was PBMCs. The receptor was isolated from a man in his fifties in good health and CMV-seropositive. The chain links TRBV6-1 to TRBJ2-1; tentative D call: TRBD2 (5 bases). CDR3 DNA sequence: TGTGCCAGCAGTGAAGGGAGGCCCAATGAGCAGTTCTTC. Translated: CASSEGRPNEQFF.